The text below deals with one T cell receptor (beta chain). No cognate antigen has been identified for it. Base qualities are not at hand, and no much larger clone is one base apart. Each donor gave one peripheral blood draw, averaging approximately 110 mL, which was collected into heparinised tubes. A BD FACSAria II was used to sort naive, central memory, regulatory and stem cell-like memory CD4+ T cells with a panel that included CD45RO, CCR7, CD25, CD127, CD95 and CD27. All sorted populations exceeded 95% purity. Right away, PBMCs were isolated by Lymphoprep density gradient centrifugation and were stained directly, with no culture step. So that batch effects would be minimized, each experiment stained and sorted samples in pairs, pairing one healthy donor with one patient. These data are taken from a study of beta chain features in type 1 diabetes (dated by TCRdb to between 2018 and 2020). Some background on the complete study: No differences in mean age, gender distribution, total cell number or subset yield were found between patients and healthy donors. Across all samples, fewer than 130 million sorted cells were examined, and cell number per subset correlated strongly with RNA yield. The study compared TCRB repertoires of sorted circulating CD4+ T cell subsets between recently diagnosed type 1 diabetes patients and matched healthy donors. Regulatory and stem cell-like memory subsets were isolated from only 8 patients and roughly eight healthy donors, whereas naive and central memory subsets came from all 30 or so donors.

For this chain, trimming is 4 bases at the V end and 1 base at the J end, and the number of junction bases without a gene match is 2. From a lookup of the germline V gene, CDR1 and CDR2 are MNHEY and SVGAGI. The CDR3 has 16 amino acids, counting the end cysteine and phenylalanine. CDR3 DNA only is kept here, 48 bases in frame from base 1. The High Capacity cDNA Reverse Transcription Kit was used to reverse transcribe all of the isolated RNA, meaning that expressed TCRB transcripts were what got sequenced. Deep immunoSEQ sequencing was performed on naive, central memory and regulatory T cell samples, with an average of roughly 3.6 million total reads per sample. Sorted cells were lysed in RLT buffer and RNA was extracted with DNase-treated RNeasy Micro or Mini kits, depending on cell number. Each cell subset was processed separately to prevent cross-contamination, with patient and healthy donor samples processed together. TCRB sequences were amplified from cDNA with the immunoSEQ multiplex PCR, producing 87-bp fragments spanning the CDR3 region. Amplicons were sequenced on the Illumina HiSeq platform. The authors' analysis ran thus. Synthetic template baselines were used to correct PCR bias computationally, reads within Hamming distance 2 were collapsed, and singletons that could not be merged were discarded. Reads were aligned against IMGT to assign V, D and J genes, CDR3 length and insertions or deletions at six rearrangement sites. Clonotype counts were normalized to sorted cell number within each subset before computing true diversity and Gini coefficients with the tcR R package. The overlap coefficient, calculated on TCRB nucleotide sequences, was used to measure repertoire sharing. TCRdb stores this immuneACCESS table with in-frame sequences only. Part of the clones is absent; in the studies checked, under half of the shortfall reflects unresolved V genes, and no reason is known for the rest. That table gives V, J and clone size, and the DNA gave D and trimming. The sample records more than 150,000 clones, approximately 8.8% of which are singletons. 0.7% of the sample rests with the top ten.

On the study overall, not on this receptor specifically: A moderate but significant shortening of TCRB CDR3 length was observed in type 1 diabetes patients in all four CD4+ subsets. Naive, central memory and regulatory TCRB repertoires appeared more similar among patients than among healthy donors. Because cDNA rather than genomic DNA was sequenced, highly expressing activated cells could have been over-represented, although no difference in activation and CD3 levels was found between groups. At VDJ recombination sites, type 1 diabetes patients had fewer insertions and more deleted nucleotides, which implies abnormalities in thymic rearrangement. HLA sub-analyses involved small numbers of individuals, so any influence of HLA type on TCRB rearrangement remained unresolved. Shorter templates might be favored by PCR, yet because patient and control samples were amplified and corrected together, any such skew would affect both groups equally.

Sequencing was done on a sample of central memory CD4+ T cells from blood. Recombination connected TRBV6-5 to TRBJ2-1, with 12 bases aligning to TRBD2. This clonotype was sampled from a woman aged 25 to 39 with type 1 diabetes. The nucleotides are TGTGCCAGCAGTTCCCTAGCGGGAGGGTCCTACAATGAGCAGTTCTTC. This translates into CASSSLAGGSYNEQFF.